One sample yielded the 14 T cell receptor beta chains listed below, sequenced in a study of control samples from healthy donors and cancer patients. Only in-frame clones appear in the TCRdb table, and some are missing; sequencing was by immunoSEQ multiplex PCR. The table includes around 100,000 clones, almost 90% detected once. The sequencing input was blood. The source of these receptors is a man between 25 and 39 years old in good health.

The V and J genes are TRBV5-6 and TRBJ1-5; 7 bases agree with TRBD1. This CDR3 comprises 16 residues. Germline trimming cut 3 bases from V and 5 bases from J; bases unmatched to any gene: 11. CDR1 is SGHDT, CDR2 YYEEEE, per germline. This chain's CDR3 is CASSSVRQGSYQPQHF. In nucleotides, the CDR3 is TGTGCCAGCAGCTCCGTTCGACAGGGATCTTATCAGCCCCAGCATTTT. Supplemented by reference TRBV5-6 and TRBJ1-5, the full variable domain reads DAGVTQSPTHLIKTRGQQVTLRCSPKSGHDTVSWYQQALGQGPQFIFQYYEEEERQRGNFPDRFSGHQFPNYSSELNVNALLLGDSALYLCASSSVRQGSYQPQHFGDGTRLSIL.

This rearrangement joins TRBV18 to TRBJ1-2, with 12 bases that match TRBD1. With 5 bases clipped from V and 8 bases from J, the junction kept 9 bases outside the gene matches. Germline V gene data show CDR1 as KGHSH and CDR2 as LQKENI. The CDR3 runs 15 residues. The CDR3 DNA follows: TGTGCCAGCTCATCGGGACAGGGGGCTTTAGTAGGCTACACCTTC. It yields the protein CASSSGQGALVGYTF.

V usage is TRBV30 and J usage is TRBJ1-5; 8 bases map to TRBD1. This CDR3 is 15 amino acids long. V was pared by 2 bases and J by 3 bases, with 6 bases of the junction left unmatched. Germline V lookup: CDR1 GTSNPN, CDR2 SVGIG (reference sequence). This CDR3 reads CAWSTTGVNNQPQHF. In DNA form, the CDR3 reads TGTGCCTGGAGTACGACAGGGGTGAACAATCAGCCCCAGCATTTT. Based on the CDR3 plus reference TRBV30 and TRBJ1-5, the full variable domain is SQTIHQWPATLVQPVGSPLSLECTVEGTSNPNLYWYRQAAGRGLQLLFYSVGIGQISSEVPQNLSASRPQDRQFILSSKKLLLSDSGFYLCAWSTTGVNNQPQHFGDGTRLSIL.

This chain connects TRBV6-2 or TRBV6-3 to TRBJ1-2, with D unresolved. Per germline, CDR1 MNHEY and CDR2 SVGEGT. The CDR3 runs to 15 residues. The ends were cut back, 2 bases at V and 0 bases at J, with 10 bases in the middle. In nucleotides, the CDR3 is TGTGCCAGCAGTTACGAGAGGAGAACTAACTATGGCTACACCTTC. It codes for CASSYERRTNYGYTF.

The chain uses TRBV28 and TRBJ1-6; D uncertain. This CDR3 is 14 amino acids long. Germline assignment: CDR1 MDHEN and CDR2 SYDVKM. Trimming took 6 bases from V and 7 from J, leaving 13 bases between them. Here the CDR3 DNA reads TGTGCCAGCAGCCGGGGATTCGGGAATTCACCCCTCCACTTT. This sequence encodes CASSRGFGNSPLHF.

This chain joins TRBV7-8 and TRBJ2-7; 8 bases are shared with TRBD2. The CDR3 is 16 residues long. The ends lost 0 bases at V and 4 bases at J; junction bases unmatched: 8. Germline-derived CDR1 and CDR2 are SGHVS and FQNEAQ. The CDR3 DNA follows: TGTGCCAGCAGCTTAGCGGGGCTAGCGGGTGCTTACGAGCAGTACTTC. Protein product: CASSLAGLAGAYEQYF.

This clone was counted once. The rearrangement uses TRBV28 and TRBJ1-1; D remains unclear. Germline-derived CDR1 and CDR2 are MDHEN and SYDVKM. V lost 3 bases and J 4 bases, leaving 3 bases between the germline ends. The CDR3 covers 11 residues. The CDR3 protein is CASSFLTEAFF. The DNA for the CDR3 is TGTGCCAGCAGTTTCCTCACTGAAGCTTTCTTT.

This clone has just a few counts. The chain is built from TRBV5-1 and TRBJ1-1; maybe TRBD1 (5 bases). The CDR3 is made up of 13 amino acids. Trimming pared 0 bases from V and 8 bases from J, leaving 11 bases between. Germline V lookup: CDR1 SGHRS, CDR2 YFSETQ. The chain's CDR3 is CASSLVGTPEAFF. The CDR3, as DNA: TGCGCCAGCAGCTTGGTCGGGACCCCGGAAGCTTTCTTT.

This rearrangement joins TRBV24-1 to TRBJ2-1, with D uncertain. The ends were cut back, 12 bases at V and 5 bases at J, with 13 bases in the middle. CDR1 is KGHDR and CDR2 is SFDVKD in the germline V gene. The CDR3 runs 12 residues. CDR3 coding DNA: TGTGCCGCAGGAAGGACCCACAATGAGCAGTTCTTC. Amino acid sequence: CAAGRTHNEQFF.

This CDR3 is CASTLGATTYEQYF. The CDR3 bases are TGTGCCAGCACCCTAGGGGCGACCACCTACGAGCAGTACTTC. The chain uses TRBV28 and TRBJ2-7; TRBD1 is a possible D gene (5 bases). This CDR3 has 14 amino acids. CDR1 is MDHEN and CDR2 is SYDVKM in the germline V gene. Trimming cost V 7 bases and J 2 bases, with 15 bases left between them.

V gene TRBV11-2 combines with J gene TRBJ2-1; D is unclear. Germline CDR1 and CDR2: SGHAT and FQNNGV. This CDR3 is 12 amino acids long. Trimming removed 3 bases from V and 4 bases from J, with 4 bases in between. CDR3 DNA sequence: TGTGCCAGCAGCTTCGGATACAATGAGCAGTTCTTC. Encoded protein: CASSFGYNEQFF.

This chain connects TRBV20-1 to TRBJ1-1; D not certain. Looked up from germline, CDR1 is DFQATT and CDR2 is SNEGSKA (reference sequence). This CDR3 contains 10 residues. V was shortened by 6 bases and J by 8 bases, with 10 bases between the two germline ends. As DNA, the CDR3 is TGCAGTGCCAGGACGGGAGAAGCTTTCTTT. Protein product: CSARTGEAFF.

This clone appeared a single time. A junction boundary mismatches the germline segment, possibly from a read error. This chain connects TRBV4-2 to TRBJ2-1; tentative D call: TRBD2 (6 bases). The CDR3 extends over 14 amino acids. CDR1 is LGHNA, CDR2 YNFKEQ, per germline. The CDR3 DNA reads as TGTGCCAGCAGTCAAGAAACAAGGGAGGCTGAGCAGTTCTTC. This gives the protein CASSQETREAEQFF.

The sample holds one count of this clone. CDR3 in DNA: TGTGCCAGCAGCGCGACTAGACTGAACACCGGGGAGCTGTTTTTT. It specifies CASSATRLNTGELFF. V gene TRBV9 combines with J gene TRBJ2-2, with a weak D call TRBD2 (6 bases). V dropped 3 bases and J dropped 1 base, with 10 bases sitting between them. CDR1 is SGDLS and CDR2 is YYNGEE in the germline V gene. This CDR3 has 15 residues.